The 2 T cell receptor beta chains presented below share a single source sample, sequenced in a study of T cells in Graves' hyperthyroidism and ophthalmopathy. RNA transcripts served as the template for amplifying TCR beta CDR3 regions. Researchers ran a first-round RT-PCR on the TCR CDR3 using the HTBI primer set. From the multiplex PCR reads, TCRdb called clonotypes with MiXCR, one entry per CDR3 protein. The data hold 600,000 to 650,000 distinct CDR3 sequences, with 20% to 25% observed a single time. Sequenced material: blood. The receptors here all came from a man aged 25 to 40 with Graves' ophthalmopathy.

This clonotype was seen at least ten times. The chain uses TRBV2 and TRBJ1-3, with D perhaps TRBD1 (6 bases). This CDR3 has 14 residues. The germline CDR1 and CDR2 sequences are SNHLY and FYNNEI. V was clipped by 11 bases and J by 1 base, with 15 bases between them. The CDR3 coding sequence is TGTGCCTCACAGGGTAGGGGATCTGGAAACACCATATATTTT. It is translated as CASQGRGSGNTIYF.

The V and J genes are TRBV7-3 and TRBJ1-1, with a weak D call TRBD1 (5 bases). Germline V lookup: CDR1 SGHTA, CDR2 FQGTGA. With 5 bases removed from V and 1 base from J, the gap between germline ends came to 17 bases. CDR3 length: 16 residues. The CDR3: CASSAMGGSWNTEAFF. CDR3 nucleotides: TGTGCCAGCAGCGCGATGGGGGGGAGTTGGAACACTGAAGCTTTCTTT.